Sequencing of this T cell receptor beta chain was carried out in a study of neurological immune-mediated disorders. This clonotype was observed at least ten times. TCRdb processed the 5' RACE reads anew with MiXCR; each CDR3 protein has one entry. The data show 47,000 or so distinct CDR3 sequences, 10% seen once. Time point reported: longitudinal time-point 1 (baseline). CDR1 and CDR2 from the germline V gene are SGHRS and YFSETQ. Trimming took off 2 bases at V and 6 bases at J, with 15 bases between the two ends. The CDR3 contains 14 residues. Sequencing was carried out using PBMCs. The sequence was collected from a woman aged 40-49 years in good health. V gene TRBV5-1 combines with J gene TRBJ2-7, with TRBD2 as a possible D gene (6 bases). The CDR3 DNA sequence: TGCGCCAGCAGCTTATTAGGCGGGGCGAGCGAGCAGTACTTC. Translated: CASSLLGGASEQYF.